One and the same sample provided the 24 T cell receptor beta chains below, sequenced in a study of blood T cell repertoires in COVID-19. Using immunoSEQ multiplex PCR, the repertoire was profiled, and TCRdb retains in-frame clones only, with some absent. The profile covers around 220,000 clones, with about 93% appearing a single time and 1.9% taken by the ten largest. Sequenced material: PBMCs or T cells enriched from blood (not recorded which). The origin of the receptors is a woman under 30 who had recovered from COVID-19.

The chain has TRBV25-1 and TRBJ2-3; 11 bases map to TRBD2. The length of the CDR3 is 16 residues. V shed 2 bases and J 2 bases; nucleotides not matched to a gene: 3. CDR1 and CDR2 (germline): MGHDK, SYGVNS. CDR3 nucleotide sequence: TGTGCCAGCAGTGAAGGGACTAGCGGTACCACAGATACGCAGTATTTT. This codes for CASSEGTSGTTDTQYF.

The CDR3 sequence: CASSQRTGYGYTF. The CDR3 DNA sequence: TGTGCCAGCAGCCAACGGACAGGGTATGGCTACACCTTC. The genes are TRBV3-1 (or the pseudogene TRBV3-2) and TRBJ1-2; 8 positions match TRBD1. V dropped 2 bases and J dropped 5; count of bases not matched to a gene: 1. The CDR3 has 13 residues. The germline V gene encodes CDR1 LGHDT and CDR2 YNNKEL (reference sequence).

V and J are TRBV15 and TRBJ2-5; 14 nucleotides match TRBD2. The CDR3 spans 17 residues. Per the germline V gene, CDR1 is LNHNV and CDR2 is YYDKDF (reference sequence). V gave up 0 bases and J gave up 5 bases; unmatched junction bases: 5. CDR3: CATSRDGTSGRWETQYF. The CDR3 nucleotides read TGTGCCACCAGCAGAGACGGGACTAGCGGGAGATGGGAGACCCAGTACTTC.

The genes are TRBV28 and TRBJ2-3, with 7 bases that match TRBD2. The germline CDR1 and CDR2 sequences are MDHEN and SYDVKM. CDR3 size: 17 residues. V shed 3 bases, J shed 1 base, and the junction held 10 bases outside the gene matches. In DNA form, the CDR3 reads TGTGCCAGCAGTTTCTCAGGCGGGAGTTCCGGCACAGATACGCAGTATTTT. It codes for CASSFSGGSSGTDTQYF.

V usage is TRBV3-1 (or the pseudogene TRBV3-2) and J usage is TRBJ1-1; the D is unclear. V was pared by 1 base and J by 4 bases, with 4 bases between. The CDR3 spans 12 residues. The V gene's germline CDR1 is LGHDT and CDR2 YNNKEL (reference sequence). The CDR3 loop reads CASSQVLTEAFF. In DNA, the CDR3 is TGTGCCAGCAGCCAAGTCCTCACTGAAGCTTTCTTT.

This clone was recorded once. The CDR3 region has the DNA TGCGCCAGCAGCCAAGTCGGACAGGGCCGGGAGACCCAGTACTTC. Translating it yields CASSQVGQGRETQYF. V usage is TRBV4-1 and J usage is TRBJ2-5, with 8 bases matching TRBD1. The length of the CDR3 is 15 residues. J lost 5 bases, V lost 1 base, and 6 bases had no gene match. Germline assignment: CDR1 MGHRA and CDR2 YSYEKL.

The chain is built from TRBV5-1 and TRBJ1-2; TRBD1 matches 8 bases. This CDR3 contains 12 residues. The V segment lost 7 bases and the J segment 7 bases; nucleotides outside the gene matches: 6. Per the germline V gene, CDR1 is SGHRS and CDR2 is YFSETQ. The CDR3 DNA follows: TGCGCCAGCCAACAAGACAGGGGTGGCTACACCTTC. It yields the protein CASQQDRGGYTF. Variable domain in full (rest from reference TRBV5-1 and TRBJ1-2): KAGVTQTPRYLIKTRGQQVTLSCSPISGHRSVSWYQQTPGQGLQFLFEYFSETQRNKGNFPGRFSGRQFSNSRSEMNVSTLELGDSALYLCASQQDRGGYTFGSGTRLTVV.

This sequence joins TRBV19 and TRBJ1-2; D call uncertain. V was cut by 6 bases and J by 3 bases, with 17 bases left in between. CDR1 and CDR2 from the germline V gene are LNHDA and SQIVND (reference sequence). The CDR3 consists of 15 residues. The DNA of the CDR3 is TGTGCCAGTAGGACTCTCACGGGGTTTGACTATGGCTACACCTTC. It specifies CASRTLTGFDYGYTF.

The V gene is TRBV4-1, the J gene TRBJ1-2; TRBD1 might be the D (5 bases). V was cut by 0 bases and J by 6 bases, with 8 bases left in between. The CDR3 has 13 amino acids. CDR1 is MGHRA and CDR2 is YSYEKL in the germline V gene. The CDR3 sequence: CASSQDAGDGYTF. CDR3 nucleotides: TGCGCCAGCAGCCAAGATGCGGGGGATGGCTACACCTTC.

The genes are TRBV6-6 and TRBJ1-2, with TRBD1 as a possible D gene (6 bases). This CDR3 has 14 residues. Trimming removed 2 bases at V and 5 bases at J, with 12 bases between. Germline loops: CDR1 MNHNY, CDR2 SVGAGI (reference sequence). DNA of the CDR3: TGTGCCAGCAGTTACCCCGGGCAGGGGTATGGCTACACCTTC. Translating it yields CASSYPGQGYGYTF.

The CDR3 spells CASSPSGTVIHF. CDR3 nucleotides: TGTGCCAGCAGCCCTTCGGGGACAGTTATCCATTTT. The chain combines TRBV6-2 or TRBV6-3 with TRBJ1-5; 7 bases agree with TRBD1. This CDR3 has 12 residues. The germline CDR1 and CDR2 sequences are MNHEY and SVGEGT. V lost 6 bases and J lost 16; bases outside the gene matches: 12.

The CDR3 region has the DNA TGTGCAAGTCACAAAGGGAGCCCGCTATGTTGGACTGAAGCTTTCTTT. Translating it yields CASHKGSPLCWTEAFF. This rearrangement joins TRBV12-2 to TRBJ1-1. TRBV12-2 is a pseudogene. The CDR3 has 16 residues.

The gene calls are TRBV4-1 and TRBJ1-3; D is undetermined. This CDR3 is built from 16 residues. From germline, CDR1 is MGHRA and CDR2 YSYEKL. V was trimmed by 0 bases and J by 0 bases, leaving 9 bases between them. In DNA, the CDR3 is TGCGCCAGCAGCCAAGATCCGCCAGGCTCTGGAAACACCATATATTTT. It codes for CASSQDPPGSGNTIYF.

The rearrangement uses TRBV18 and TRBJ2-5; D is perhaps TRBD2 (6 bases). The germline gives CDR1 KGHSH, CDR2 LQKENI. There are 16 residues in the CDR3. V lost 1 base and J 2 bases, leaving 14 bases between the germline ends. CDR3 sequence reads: CASSPRSTSGQETQYF. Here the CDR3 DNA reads TGTGCCAGCTCACCACGATCAACGAGCGGGCAAGAGACCCAGTACTTC.

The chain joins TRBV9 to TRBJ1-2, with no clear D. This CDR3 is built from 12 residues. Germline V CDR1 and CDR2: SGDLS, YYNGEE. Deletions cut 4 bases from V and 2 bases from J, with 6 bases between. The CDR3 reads CASSTTNYGYTF. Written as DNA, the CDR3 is TGTGCCAGCAGCACAACGAACTATGGCTACACCTTC. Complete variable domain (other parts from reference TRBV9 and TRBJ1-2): DSGVTQTPKHLITATGQRVTLRCSPRSGDLSVYWYQQSLDQGLQFLIQYYNGEERAKGNILERFSAQQFPDLHSELNLSSLELGDSALYFCASSTTNYGYTFGSGTRLTVV.

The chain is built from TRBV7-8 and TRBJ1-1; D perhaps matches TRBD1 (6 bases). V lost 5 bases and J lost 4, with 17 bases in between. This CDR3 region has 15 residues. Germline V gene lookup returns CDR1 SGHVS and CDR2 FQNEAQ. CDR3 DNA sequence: TGTGCCAGCAGCCTCCAGGGGCGTGGGGTCACTGAAGCTTTCTTT. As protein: CASSLQGRGVTEAFF.

CDR3 DNA: TGTGCCTCCGGGCGGACCGGGACAGGGGGTTACGAGCAGTACTTC. Protein product: CASGRTGTGGYEQYF. This chain links TRBV6-5 with TRBJ2-7, with 11 bases identical to TRBD1. This CDR3 spans 15 amino acids. From germline, CDR1 is MNHEY and CDR2 SVGAGI. With 11 bases clipped from V and 4 bases from J, the junction kept 13 bases outside the gene matches.

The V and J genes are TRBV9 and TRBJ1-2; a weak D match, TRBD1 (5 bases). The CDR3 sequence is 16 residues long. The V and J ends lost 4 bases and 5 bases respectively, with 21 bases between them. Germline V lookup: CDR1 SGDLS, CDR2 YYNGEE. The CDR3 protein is CASSQRPPPGGYGYTF. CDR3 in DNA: TGTGCCAGCAGCCAACGGCCTCCTCCCGGGGGATATGGCTACACCTTC.

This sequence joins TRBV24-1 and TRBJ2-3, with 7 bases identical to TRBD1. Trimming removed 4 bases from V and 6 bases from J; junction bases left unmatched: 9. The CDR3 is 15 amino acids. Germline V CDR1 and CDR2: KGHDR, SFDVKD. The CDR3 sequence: CATSDRGQTRDTQYF. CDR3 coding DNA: TGTGCCACCAGTGACCGGGGACAGACCCGCGATACGCAGTATTTT.

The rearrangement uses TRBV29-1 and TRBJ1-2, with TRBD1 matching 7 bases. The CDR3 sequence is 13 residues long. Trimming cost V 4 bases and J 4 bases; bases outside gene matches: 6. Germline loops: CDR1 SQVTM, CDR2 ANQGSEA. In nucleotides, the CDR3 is TGCAGCGTTGTTTCAGGGGGAGTCTATGGCTACACCTTC. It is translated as CSVVSGGVYGYTF.

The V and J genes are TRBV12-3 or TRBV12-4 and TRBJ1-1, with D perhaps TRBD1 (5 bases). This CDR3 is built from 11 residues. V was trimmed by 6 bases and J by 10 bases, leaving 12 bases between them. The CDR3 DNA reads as TGTGCCAGCAGCCCCTTGGGGGGAGCTTTCTTT. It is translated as CASSPLGGAFF.

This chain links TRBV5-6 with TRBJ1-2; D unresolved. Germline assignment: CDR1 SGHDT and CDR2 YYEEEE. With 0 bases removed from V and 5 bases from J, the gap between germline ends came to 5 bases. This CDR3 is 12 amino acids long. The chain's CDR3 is CASSLVEYGYTF. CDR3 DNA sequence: TGTGCCAGCAGCTTGGTGGAGTATGGCTACACCTTC.

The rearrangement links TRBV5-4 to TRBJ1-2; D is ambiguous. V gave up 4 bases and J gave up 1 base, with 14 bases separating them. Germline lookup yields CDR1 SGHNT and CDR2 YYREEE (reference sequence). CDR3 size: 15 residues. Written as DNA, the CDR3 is TGTGCCAGCAGCCCGGATAGGAGCCTTAACTATGGCTACACCTTC. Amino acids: CASSPDRSLNYGYTF. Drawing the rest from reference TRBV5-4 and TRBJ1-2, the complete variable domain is ETGVTQSPTHLIKTRGQQVTLRCSSQSGHNTVSWYQQALGQGPQFIFQYYREEENGRGNFPPRFSGLQFPNYSSELNVNALELDDSALYLCASSPDRSLNYGYTFGSGTRLTVV.

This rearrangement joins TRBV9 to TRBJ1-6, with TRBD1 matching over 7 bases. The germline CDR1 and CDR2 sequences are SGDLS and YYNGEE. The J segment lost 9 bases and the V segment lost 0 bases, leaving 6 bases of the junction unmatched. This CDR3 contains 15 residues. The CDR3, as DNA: TGTGCCAGCAGCGTAGAAGGGACAGCAGGTTCACCCCTCCACTTT. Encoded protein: CASSVEGTAGSPLHF.